The 9 T cell receptor beta chains listed next were all sequenced from one sample in a study of vaccination and CD4 T cells after COVID-19. Indicated treatment: roughly 10-day PBMC culture with coronavirus spike peptide pools or control peptides (ViraFEST assay). Samples of CD4+ T cells were obtained from the unexposed donor before the COVID-19 pandemic (2011-2018). Cultured CD4+ T cell DNA underwent sequencing with the Oncomine TCR Beta short-read assay. Using the QIAamp micro DNA kit, genomic DNA was extracted from the CD4+ T cells that had been cultured. TCRdb re-called the PCR reads with MiXCR, one entry per CDR3 protein. The sample lists approximately 9,000 distinct CDR3 sequences, about 39% occurring once. What these receptors recognize is not known. The sample taken for sequencing was CD4+ T cells from blood, cultured in vitro. Receptors were obtained from a human donor in good health.

V and J are TRBV7-9 and TRBJ2-3, with 11 nucleotides matching TRBD2. The CDR3 loop spans 17 amino acids. V trimming: 1 base; J trimming: 2 bases; junction bases outside the gene matches: 5. Germline V CDR1 and CDR2: SEHNR, FQNEAQ (reference sequence). The CDR3 sequence: CASSLERGLAATDTQYF. CDR3 coding DNA: TGTGCCAGCAGCTTAGAACGGGGACTAGCGGCCACAGATACGCAGTATTTT. The whole variable domain, remainder taken from reference TRBV7-9 and TRBJ2-3, is DTGVSQNPRHKITKRGQNVTFRCDPISEHNRLYWYRQTLGQGPEFLTYFQNEAQLEKSRLLSDRFSAERPKGSFSTLEIQRTEQGDSAMYLCASSLERGLAATDTQYFGPGTRLTVL.

J is TRBJ2-3 and V is TRBV11-2; D uncertain. This CDR3 is built from 12 residues. Germline lookup yields CDR1 SGHAT and CDR2 FQNNGV. V lost 4 bases to trimming and J lost 2 bases, with 4 bases between them. The CDR3 region is CASSSYTDTQYF. As DNA, the CDR3 is TGTGCCAGCAGCTCCTACACAGATACGCAGTATTTT.

This clonotype turned up a few times. In DNA, the CDR3 is TGTGCCAGCAGTATTTGGCAGGGAGGCCTGCGGTACTACGAGCAGTACTTC. Amino acids: CASSIWQGGLRYYEQYF. The chain links TRBV27 to TRBJ2-7; tentative D call: TRBD2 (6 bases). With 5 bases removed from V and 3 bases from J, the gap between germline ends came to 23 bases. CDR3 size: 17 residues. The germline V gene encodes CDR1 MNHEY and CDR2 SMNVEV (reference sequence).

CDR3 nucleotide sequence: TGTGCCAGCAGCCCTGGACAGGGTACGGGAGAGCAGTACTTC. Its translation: CASSPGQGTGEQYF. This chain joins TRBV6-2 or TRBV6-3 and TRBJ2-7, with 8 nucleotides matching TRBD1. Germline V gene sequence: CDR1 MNHEY, CDR2 SVGEGT. The V and J ends lost 6 bases and 7 bases, in that order; junction bases with no gene match: 11. CDR3 length: 14 amino acids.

The chain combines TRBV6-2 or TRBV6-3 with TRBJ2-3; 8 bases map to TRBD1. The CDR3 runs 16 residues. Germline V CDR1 and CDR2: MNHEY, SVGEGT. With V trimmed by 6 bases and J by 6 bases, 14 bases remained unmatched. This chain's CDR3 is CASRPALTGGPDTQYF. The DNA for the CDR3 is TGTGCCAGCAGGCCAGCCCTAACAGGGGGGCCTGATACGCAGTATTTT.

The chain recombines TRBV28 with TRBJ2-1; 7 positions agree with TRBD2. The CDR3 sequence is 16 residues long. Germline CDR1 MDHEN, CDR2 SYDVKM. Unmatched junction bases numbered 9, after V lost 5 bases and J lost 2 bases. For the CDR3, the DNA is TGTGCCAGCAGTCCCCAACCGGGGGGTGCCTACAATGAGCAGTTCTTC. Protein: CASSPQPGGAYNEQFF.

This clonotype has just a few counts. The J gene is TRBJ1-3, the V gene TRBV2; 10 nucleotides align to TRBD1. CDR3 length equals 15 residues. V trimming: 6 bases; J trimming: 3 bases; junction bases outside the gene matches: 5. Looked up from germline, CDR1 is SNHLY and CDR2 is FYNNEI. The CDR3, as DNA: TGTGCCAGCAGACGGGACAGGGGAGGTGGAAACACCATATATTTT. This translates into CASRRDRGGGNTIYF.

This chain joins TRBV6-1 and TRBJ1-3; D is uncertain. V lost 5 bases and J lost 0, with 14 bases in between. The CDR3 has 16 residues. Germline CDR1 is MNHNS and CDR2 is SASEGT. In nucleotides, the CDR3 is TGTGCCAGCAGTCCACCGGGAGCCGTCTCTGGAAACACCATATATTTT. This gives the protein CASSPPGAVSGNTIYF.

This clonotype occurred a few times. The chain carries TRBV6-2 or TRBV6-3 and TRBJ2-1; tentatively, D is TRBD2 (6 bases). The CDR3 sequence is 18 residues long. Per germline, CDR1 MNHEY and CDR2 SVGEGT. V lost 0 bases and J lost 1, with 16 bases in between. CDR3 nucleotides: TGTGCCAGCAGTTACTCGGTTTGGCGGGACCCTTCCTACAATGAGCAGTTCTTC. Translation gives CASSYSVWRDPSYNEQFF.